This T cell receptor (beta chain) is from a study of cytomegalovirus exposure and HLA in healthy donors. Regarding the study as a whole: TCR beta V- and J-gene trimming, according to a later analysis, was linked to a missense DCLRE1C variant. At a 0.05 false discovery rate, a later analysis found about 17,000 TCR beta sequences to be associated with HLA alleles.

As regards this clone: The antigen is undetermined.

V shed 0 bases and J 3 bases; nucleotides not matched to a gene: 8. The germline gives CDR1 LGHNA, CDR2 YSLEER. The CDR3 sequence is 17 residues long. 60 Vbeta and 13 Jbeta primers were used in PCR. The data were produced by immunoSEQ multiplex PCR, yet TCRdb's version contains in-frame clones alone and is incomplete. The data contain 130,000 to 150,000 clones, approximately 78% of them seen just once; the ten biggest clones take up about 2.9%. This TCR was sampled from a man aged 35 to 55 in good health and CMV-seropositive. Source material: PBMCs. This chain connects TRBV4-3 to TRBJ2-7, with 10 bases lining up with TRBD2. CDR3 loop: CASSQDRSGLARYEQYF. The DNA of the CDR3 is TGCGCCAGCAGCCAAGATCGGTCGGGACTAGCGCGCTACGAGCAGTACTTC.